These T cell receptor beta chains were read from a single sample in a study of T cells in tuberculosis. Repertoires were generated with immunoSEQ multiplex PCR, while TCRdb's copy carries only in-frame clones and drops some. The repertoire holds tens of thousands of clones, with 86% as singletons. Material: PBMCs, obtained at tuberculosis diagnosis. Source of these receptors: an adult with tuberculosis. Each CDR3 is given with its conserved first and last residue. D genes are given only for firm matches. Size tells how often a clone was seen (once, few, many) or the class of an expanded clone, and some rows leave it out.

>NA|TRBJ2-2|NA|TRBV5-1
TGCGCCAGCAGCTTGTCCCGGGGTACCGGGGAGCTGTTTTTT
CASSLSRGTGELFF
>NA|TRBJ1-1|NA|TRBV11-1
TGTGCCAGCAGCTTAAGTGGGGGAGGGTCTGAAGCTTTCTTT
CASSLSGGGSEAFF
>TRBD1|TRBJ1-5|NA|TRBV25-1
TGTGCCAGCAGTGTTGGAGAGGGGGCAAATCAGCCCCAGCATTTT
CASSVGEGANQPQHF
>NA|TRBJ1-1|NA|TRBV5-1
TGCGCCAGCAGCACGACCCAGAGAGGCACTGAAGCTTTCTTT
CASSTTQRGTEAFF
>TRBD2|TRBJ2-2|NA|TRBV14
TGTGCCAGCAGCCAAGACGGAGGGAGGGCCGTCACCGGGGAGCTGTTTTTT
CASSQDGGRAVTGELFF
>TRBD1|TRBJ1-1|NA|TRBV27
TGTGCCAGCAGTTTATCAGCAGGGGGCGACACTGAAGCTTTCTTT
CASSLSAGGDTEAFF
>NA|TRBJ1-6|NA|TRBV27
TGTGCCAGCAGTTACCAGGGTACTTCACCCCTCCACTTT
CASSYQGTSPLHF
>TRBD1|TRBJ2-5|NA|TRBV11-2
TGTGCCAGCAGCTCTACAGGGGGCCCGGGGCGAGAGACCCAGTACTTC
CASSSTGGPGRETQYF
>TRBD2|TRBJ2-3|NA|TRBV5-6
TGTGCCAGCAGCTCTACGGGGACTAGGCCCCATACGCAGTATTTT
CASSSTGTRPHTQYF
>TRBD1|TRBJ2-7|once|TRBV5-1
TGCGCCAGCAGCTTGGACAGGGGCTCCTACGAGCAGTACTTC
CASSLDRGSYEQYF
>NA|TRBJ2-2|once|TRBV30
TGTGCCTGGGCCAGGGGAGGGGCAGGCACCGGGGAGCTGTTTTTT
CAWARGGAGTGELFF
>TRBD1|TRBJ1-2|NA|TRBV7-9
TGTGCCAGCAGCTTAGCGCCCCGGACAGGGGGCGACGGCTACACCTTC
CASSLAPRTGGDGYTF
>TRBD1|TRBJ1-2|NA|TRBV9
TGTGCCAGCAGGGGGACAGCTAACTATGGCTACACCTTC
CASRGTANYGYTF
>TRBD1|TRBJ2-7|NA|TRBV7-8
TGTGCCAGCAGCTTAGGTGACAGGGGGCGGAACGAGCAGTACTTC
CASSLGDRGRNEQYF
>TRBD1|TRBJ1-1|NA|TRBV2
TGTGCCAGCAGGACAGGGGGTAACACTGAAGCTTTCTTT
CASRTGGNTEAFF
>NA|TRBJ2-5|NA|TRBV18
TGTGCCAGCTCACCACTCCCCGGGTCCTGCTGGTACTTC
CASSPLPGSCWYF
>NA|TRBJ1-1|NA|TRBV7-9
TGTGCCAGCAGCGCCTCAGGGGACGCTGAAGCTTTCTTT
CASSASGDAEAFF
>TRBD2|TRBJ2-7|NA|TRBV27
TGTGCCAGCAGCCTCAACGGGGGGGGTGGCGAGCAGTACTTC
CASSLNGGGGEQYF
>TRBD1|TRBJ1-5|NA|TRBV5-5
TGTGCCAGCAGTTCGCGGGGGGACAGTAGCAATCAGCCCCAGCATTTT
CASSSRGDSSNQPQHF
>TRBD2|TRBJ2-1|NA|TRBV5-1
TGCGCCAGCAGCTTGGCCCCCGGACTAGCGGGAGAGGAGCAGTTCTTC
CASSLAPGLAGEEQFF
>NA|TRBJ2-7|NA|TRBV11-2
TGTGCCAGCAGCTTACCCCGGGTATCCTACGAGCAGTACTTC
CASSLPRVSYEQYF
>NA|TRBJ1-2|NA|TRBV7-8
TGTGCCAGCAGCTCAGACTACGGGGTGGGACTAGGCTACACCTTC
CASSSDYGVGLGYTF
>NA|TRBJ1-4|NA|TRBV18
TGTGCCAGCTCCCCTGGTGCAGGCGGGGAAAAACTGTTTTTT
CASSPGAGGEKLFF
>NA|TRBJ2-3|NA|TRBV2
TGTGCCAGCAGTGGGGAGCGGAATATAGATACGCAGTATTTT
CASSGERNIDTQYF
>NA|TRBJ2-7|NA|TRBV19
TGTGCCAGTAGTATAGCCACAGGCTACGAGCAGTACTTC
CASSIATGYEQYF
>TRBD2|TRBJ2-1|NA|TRBV5-1
TGCGCCAGCAGCTTGGCCGGGACTAGCGGGGGGAGGTCCTACAATGAGCAGTTCTTC
CASSLAGTSGGRSYNEQFF
>NA|TRBJ1-1|NA|TRBV10-3
TGTGCCATCAGTGACAGGGGAGCCCTACATGTGAACACTGAAGCTTTCTTT
CAISDRGALHVNTEAFF
>TRBD2|TRBJ2-1|NA|TRBV9
TGTGCCAGCAGCGGACGTTTAGCGGGGGGCGCGTGGGGGCAGTTCTTC
CASSGRLAGGAWGQFF
>NA|TRBJ1-2|NA|TRBV28
TGTGCCAGCAGTTTTACGGCGGCGTTATATGGCTACACCTTC
CASSFTAALYGYTF
>NA|TRBJ2-1|NA|TRBV14
TGTGCCAGCAGCGCCCGTACTAGCTATATCAATGAGCAGTTCTTC
CASSARTSYINEQFF
>TRBD1|TRBJ2-5|NA|TRBV7-2
TGTGCCAGCAGCTTAGCAGGGGGCGGAAAGACCCAGTACTTC
CASSLAGGGKTQYF
>NA|TRBJ2-1|NA|TRBV5-6
TGTGCCAGCAGCTTGGGGGGGGACAGCCTCCACAATGAGCAGTTCTTC
CASSLGGDSLHNEQFF
>TRBD2|TRBJ2-7|few|TRBV5-1
TGCGCCAGCAGCTTGAACCGGGGGAGCGGGGTCGAGCAGTACTTC
CASSLNRGSGVEQYF
>NA|TRBJ1-2|NA|TRBV6-6
TGTGCCAGCAGTTACGGGAGTTATGGCTACACCTTC
CASSYGSYGYTF
>NA|TRBJ2-1|NA|TRBV9
TGTGCCAGCAGCTCAGGGAGGAATGAGCAGTTCTTC
CASSSGRNEQFF
>TRBD1|TRBJ1-1|NA|TRBV7-3
TGTGCCAGCAGCTTAGGACAGGGGGCTGAAGCTTTCTTT
CASSLGQGAEAFF
>TRBD2|TRBJ2-5|NA|TRBV11-2
TGTGCCAGCAGCTTTCTAGCGGGAGAAGAGACCCAGTACTTC
CASSFLAGEETQYF
>NA|TRBJ1-1|NA|TRBV11-2
TGTGCCAGCAGCTTAGGAGGGAACACTGAAGCTTTCTTT
CASSLGGNTEAFF
>NA|TRBJ1-5|once|TRBV6-4
TGTGCCAGCAGTGAAGCCGGTGAGGGCAATCAGCCCCAGCATTTT
CASSEAGEGNQPQHF
>TRBD1|TRBJ1-1|NA|TRBV15
TGTGCCACCAGCATACAACAGGGGGGAAACACTGAAGCTTTCTTT
CATSIQQGGNTEAFF
>TRBD2|TRBJ2-1|NA|TRBV28
TGTGCCAGCAGTACTAGCGGGAGTGGCTACAATGAGCAGTTCTTC
CASSTSGSGYNEQFF
>TRBD2|TRBJ2-7|once|TRBV5-4
TGTGCCAGCAGCTTGGACGGGGGGTACGAGCAGTACTTC
CASSLDGGYEQYF
>NA|TRBJ1-2|once|TRBV5-8
TGTGCCAGCAGCCGTCGGACGGGGAACTATGGCTACACCTTC
CASSRRTGNYGYTF
>NA|TRBJ2-7|NA|TRBV5-1
TGCGCCAGCAGGGGACTCTCCGGGAACGAGCAGTACTTC
CASRGLSGNEQYF
>TRBD1|TRBJ1-2|NA|TRBV13
TGTGCCAGCAGCTCCGGGACAGGGGCCTATGGCTACACCTTC
CASSSGTGAYGYTF
>NA|TRBJ1-1|NA|TRBV7-2
TGTGCCAGCAGTCTTACAGGTTACGGCACTGAAGCTTTCTTT
CASSLTGYGTEAFF
>NA|TRBJ2-7|NA|TRBV5-1
TGCGCCAGCAGCTACGCGGGGACTGTGAAAAGAGCAAACCTTACGAGACGGCAGTACTTC
CASSYAGTVKRANLTRRQYF
>TRBD1|TRBJ2-5|NA|TRBV6-1
TGTGCCAGCAGTGTAGGACAGGGGAGGGGAACGGAGACCCAGTACTTC
CASSVGQGRGTETQYF
>NA|TRBJ2-1|NA|TRBV27
TGTGCCAGCAGTTTATTCCTAGGCAATGAGCAGTTCTTC
CASSLFLGNEQFF
>TRBD2|TRBJ2-3|few|TRBV29-1
TGCAGCGTTTCAGCGGGGGGGCGTTTTTATACGCAGTATTTT
CSVSAGGRFYTQYF
>TRBD2|TRBJ2-7|NA|TRBV6-5
TGTGCCAGCAGTCTAGCGGGAGCCGAGCAGTACTTC
CASSLAGAEQYF
>NA|TRBJ1-6|NA|TRBV30
TGTGCCTGGACCGGTAACCCTTATAATTCACCCCTCCACTTT
CAWTGNPYNSPLHF